The rows below give T cell receptor beta chains drawn from one sample of a study of blood T cell repertoires in COVID-19. The table came from immunoSEQ multiplex PCR; TCRdb's copy has only in-frame clones and leaves some out. This table holds more than 250,000 clones, around 88% found once. The sample taken for sequencing was peripheral blood. The receptors come from a woman aged 25 to 39 with COVID-19, enrolled during active disease. CDR3s include the opening cysteine and the closing phenylalanine or tryptophan. Fields, in order: J gene, clone size, V gene, CDR3 protein. Clone size is not always given. Where it is, it says once, few, many or a class for expanded clones.

TRBJ1-5	-	TRBV6-6	CASSQQRTGLYSNQPQHF
TRBJ1-1	-	TRBV6-5	CASSYSVYTEAFF
TRBJ1-4	-	TRBV5-1	CASSNNRGFEKLFF
TRBJ2-1	once	TRBV24-1	CATSDFSYNEQFF
TRBJ1-1	-	TRBV5-1	CASSPGTTGQEAFF
TRBJ1-5	-	TRBV7-2	CASSLGSGNQPQHF
TRBJ1-5	-	TRBV7-8	CASGRGDQPQHF
TRBJ1-1	-	TRBV29-1	CSVETGGHTEAFF
TRBJ1-5	-	TRBV4-1	CASSLGRASNQPQHF
TRBJ1-4	-	TRBV18	CASSPFGTGVNEKLFF
TRBJ2-2	once	TRBV30	CAWSVDGPGELFF
TRBJ1-5	-	TRBV28	CASSQRGRGNQPQHF
TRBJ1-1	-	TRBV2	CASSVEGVTEAFF